The clone carrying this T cell receptor (beta chain) was observed a handful of times. The antigen is unknown. V was pared by 0 bases and J by 3 bases, with 5 bases between. The CDR3 loop spans 13 amino acids. Germline CDR1 is SGHAT and CDR2 is FQNNGV. TCRdb used MiXCR to reprocess the 5' RACE reads, holding one entry per CDR3 protein. The sample has hundreds of thousands of distinct CDR3 sequences, roughly 12% seen once. The data belong to a study of T cells after yellow fever vaccination. Study-level results: Booster sampling recovered most clones from primary vaccination (nearly 98% CD4, just over 85% CD8).

This TCR was sampled from a man aged 25-45 years who received the YFV17D yellow fever vaccine. The chain combines TRBV11-2 with TRBJ1-1; D ambiguous. This sample comprised PBMCs, obtained on the day of the yellow fever booster vaccination. The CDR3 loop is CASSLDPYTEAFF. CDR3 coding DNA: TGTGCCAGCAGCTTAGATCCATACACTGAAGCTTTCTTT.